The clone carrying this TCR beta chain turned up a few times. What it binds is not known. Then a second PCR, running about 6 to 11 cycles, was carried out with a sample-barcoded 5' primer and a J-beta primer mix. TCRdb used MiXCR to reprocess the 5' RACE reads, holding one entry per CDR3 protein. The repertoire consists of hundreds of thousands of distinct CDR3 sequences, with roughly 50% occurring once and the leading ten covering roughly 31%. CDR1 and CDR2 from the germline V gene are DFQATT and SNEGSKA (reference sequence). The CDR3 runs to 16 residues. The V and J ends lost 3 bases and 3 bases, in that order; junction bases with no gene match: 9. This sample stems from a study of blood T cells in healthy people across ages. Overall study results and limits: In the absence of known donor CMV status, changes in expanded clonotypes were possibly confounded.

The chain is built from TRBV20-1 and TRBJ2-1; TRBD2 aligns across 9 bases. The sample taken for sequencing was blood. The sequence derives from an older woman in good health. The CDR3 is CSARAASSGVYNEQFF. As DNA, the CDR3 is TGCAGTGCTAGGGCGGCCTCTAGCGGGGTCTACAATGAGCAGTTCTTC.